This T cell receptor (beta chain) emerged from a study of CD8 T cells in ankylosing spondylitis. Study-wide points: Reportedly, matched ankylosing spondylitis synovial fluid was significantly enriched for disease-linked clones.

The germline V gene encodes CDR1 SGHAT and CDR2 FQNNGV. Trimming removed 0 bases at V and 0 bases at J, with 15 bases between. This CDR3 contains 18 residues. Via MiXCR, TCRdb re-called the 5' RACE reads, giving one row per CDR3 protein. The sample has a few hundred thousand distinct CDR3 sequences, approximately 20% seen once. This clonotype showed up just a few times. The antigen remains undetermined. The source is a male donor with ankylosing spondylitis or in good health (not recorded which). The chain links TRBV11-2 to TRBJ2-4; D ambiguous. The specimen sequenced was blood, either unsorted or a sorted T cell fraction (not recorded which). The CDR3 sequence: CASSLDLGALRAKNIQYF. The CDR3 coding sequence is TGTGCCAGCAGCTTAGATCTGGGTGCCTTACGAGCCAAAAACATTCAGTACTTC.